This entry features one T cell receptor (beta chain) sequence. The data were taken from a study of cytomegalovirus exposure and HLA in healthy donors. This PCR relied on a set of 60 Vbeta primers and 13 Jbeta primers. Produced via immunoSEQ multiplex PCR; TCRdb's table is partial and in-frame only. The data show some 190,000 clones, around 77% seen once. CDR3 length equals 19 residues. Trimming cost V 3 bases and J 0 bases; bases outside gene matches: 13. CDR1 and CDR2 (germline): SGDLS, YYNGEE. Sequenced material: PBMCs. The chain uses TRBV9 and TRBJ2-3, with 10 bases that match TRBD2. The clonotype was recovered from a woman aged 30 to 39 in good health and CMV-seronegative. CDR3 in amino acids: CASSDASGTSDSSTDTQYF. In DNA, the CDR3 is TGTGCCAGCAGCGACGCTTCCGGGACTAGCGATTCTAGCACAGATACGCAGTATTTT.